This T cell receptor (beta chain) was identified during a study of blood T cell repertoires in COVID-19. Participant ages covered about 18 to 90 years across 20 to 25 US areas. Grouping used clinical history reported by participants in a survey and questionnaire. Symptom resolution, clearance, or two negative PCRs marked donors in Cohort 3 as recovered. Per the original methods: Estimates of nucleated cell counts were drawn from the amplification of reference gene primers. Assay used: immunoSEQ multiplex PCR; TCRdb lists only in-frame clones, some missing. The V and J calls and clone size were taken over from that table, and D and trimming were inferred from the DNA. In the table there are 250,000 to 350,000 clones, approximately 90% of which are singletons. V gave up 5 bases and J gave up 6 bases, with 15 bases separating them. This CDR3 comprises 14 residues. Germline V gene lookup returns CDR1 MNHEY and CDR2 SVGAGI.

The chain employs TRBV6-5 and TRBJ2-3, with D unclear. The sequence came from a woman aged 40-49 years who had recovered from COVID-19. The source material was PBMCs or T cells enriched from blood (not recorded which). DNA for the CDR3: TGTGCCAGCAGTCTAGTCCCACCCTCCGATACGCAGTATTTT. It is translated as CASSLVPPSDTQYF.